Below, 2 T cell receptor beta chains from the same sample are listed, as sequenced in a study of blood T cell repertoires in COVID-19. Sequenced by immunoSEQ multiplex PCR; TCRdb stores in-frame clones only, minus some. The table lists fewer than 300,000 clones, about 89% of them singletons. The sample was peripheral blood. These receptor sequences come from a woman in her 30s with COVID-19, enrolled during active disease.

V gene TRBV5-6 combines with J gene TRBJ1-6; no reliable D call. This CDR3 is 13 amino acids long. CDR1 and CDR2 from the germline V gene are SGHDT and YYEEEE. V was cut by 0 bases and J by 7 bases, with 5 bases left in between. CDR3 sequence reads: CASSLGLNSPLHF. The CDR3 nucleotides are TGTGCCAGCAGCTTGGGTCTGAATTCACCCCTCCACTTT.

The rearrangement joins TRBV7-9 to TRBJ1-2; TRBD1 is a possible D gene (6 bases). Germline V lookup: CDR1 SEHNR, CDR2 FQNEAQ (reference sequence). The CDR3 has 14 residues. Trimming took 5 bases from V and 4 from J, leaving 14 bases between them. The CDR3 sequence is CASSPAGGGYGYTF. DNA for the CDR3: TGTGCCAGCAGCCCGGCGGGAGGGGGCTATGGCTACACCTTC.